This TCR beta chain was sequenced during a study of T cells after yellow fever vaccination. Findings of the study overall: Clones from primary vaccination mostly reappeared after the booster (approximately 96% CD4, approximately 86% CD8).

This clonotype was detected ten times or more. The antigen is not known. TCRdb re-called the 5' RACE reads through MiXCR, storing one row per CDR3 protein. Of about 300,000 distinct CDR3 sequences detected, 3% to 4.5% appear once; the ten largest clones hold 20% to 25%. Germline lookup yields CDR1 SGDLS and CDR2 YYNGEE. The V segment lost 0 bases and the J segment 5 bases; nucleotides outside the gene matches: 5. The CDR3 has 15 amino acids. The sequence was obtained from a man aged 18 to 30 who received the YFV17D yellow fever vaccine. The starting material was PBMCs, obtained 5 days after the yellow fever booster vaccination. The V and J genes are TRBV9 and TRBJ2-3, with TRBD2 identical over 8 bases. The CDR3: CASSVERGGRDTQYF. The CDR3 region has the DNA TGTGCCAGCAGCGTAGAACGGGGGGGCCGAGATACGCAGTATTTT.